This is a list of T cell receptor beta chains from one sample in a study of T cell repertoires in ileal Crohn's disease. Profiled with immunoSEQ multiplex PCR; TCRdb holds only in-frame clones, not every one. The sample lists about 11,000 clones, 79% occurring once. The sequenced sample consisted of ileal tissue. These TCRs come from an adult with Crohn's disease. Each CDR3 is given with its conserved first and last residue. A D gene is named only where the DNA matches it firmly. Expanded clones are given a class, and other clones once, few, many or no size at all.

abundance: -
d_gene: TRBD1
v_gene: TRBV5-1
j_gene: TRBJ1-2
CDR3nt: TGCGCCAGCAGCTTAGGACAGGGGGCCTATGGCTACACCTTC
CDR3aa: CASSLGQGAYGYTF

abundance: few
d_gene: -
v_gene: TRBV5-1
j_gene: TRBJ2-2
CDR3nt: TGCGCCAGCAGCTTGGGGGCGTATCCTGGGGAGCTGTTTTTT
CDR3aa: CASSLGAYPGELFF

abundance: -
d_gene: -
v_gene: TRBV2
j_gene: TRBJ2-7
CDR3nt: TGTGCCAGCAGCGGACAAGGGCCTCTCTCCTACGAGCAGTACTTC
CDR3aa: CASSGQGPLSYEQYF

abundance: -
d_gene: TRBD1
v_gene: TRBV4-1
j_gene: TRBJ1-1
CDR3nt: TGCGCCAGCAGCGGATCCTTGAGGACAGGGGACACTGAAGCTTTCTTT
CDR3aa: CASSGSLRTGDTEAFF

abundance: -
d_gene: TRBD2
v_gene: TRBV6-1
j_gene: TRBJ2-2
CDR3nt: TGTGCCAGCAGTGGGACTAGCGGGGGGGCCGGGGAGCTGTTTTTT
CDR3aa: CASSGTSGGAGELFF

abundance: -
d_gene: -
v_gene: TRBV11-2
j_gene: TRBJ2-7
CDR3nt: TGTGCCAGCAGCTTAGATTATCGGGGGAGCTACGAGCAGTACTTC
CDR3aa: CASSLDYRGSYEQYF

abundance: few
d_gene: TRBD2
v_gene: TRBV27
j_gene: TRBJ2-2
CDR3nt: TGTGCCAGCAGTTTTTCCGGCGGGGGACCCGGGGAGCTGTTTTTT
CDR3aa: CASSFSGGGPGELFF

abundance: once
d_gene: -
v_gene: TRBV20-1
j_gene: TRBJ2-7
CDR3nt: TGCAGTGCTAGAAAGAGGGACGAGCAGTACTTC
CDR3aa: CSARKRDEQYF

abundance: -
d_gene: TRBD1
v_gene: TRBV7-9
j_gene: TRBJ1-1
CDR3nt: TGTGCCAGCAGCTTAGACAGGGGTTCCACTGAAGCTTTCTTT
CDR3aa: CASSLDRGSTEAFF

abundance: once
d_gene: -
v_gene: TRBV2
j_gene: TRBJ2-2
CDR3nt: TGTGCCAGCAGTGTTCGACAAAGGATCGCCGGGGAGCTGTTTTTT
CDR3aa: CASSVRQRIAGELFF

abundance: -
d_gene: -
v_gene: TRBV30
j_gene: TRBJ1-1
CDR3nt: TGTGCCTGGAGCCCTTCGGGGGTCGGCACTGAAGCTTTCTTT
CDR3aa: CAWSPSGVGTEAFF

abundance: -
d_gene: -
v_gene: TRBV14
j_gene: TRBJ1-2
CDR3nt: TGTGCCAGCAGTCCGGACACCGACTATGGCTACACCTTC
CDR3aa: CASSPDTDYGYTF

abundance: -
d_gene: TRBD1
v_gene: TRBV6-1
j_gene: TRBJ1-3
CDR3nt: TGTGCCGGCAGTACGGGACAGAACTCTGGAAACACCATATATTTT
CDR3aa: CAGSTGQNSGNTIYF

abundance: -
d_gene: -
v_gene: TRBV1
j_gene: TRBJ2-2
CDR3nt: TGCACCAGCAGCCATACGGGACAATGGAACACCGGGGAGCTGTTTTTT
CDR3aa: CTSSHTGQWNTGELFF

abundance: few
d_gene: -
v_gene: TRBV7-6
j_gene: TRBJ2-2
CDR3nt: TGTGCCAGCAGCCTTTCTACCGGGGAGCTGTTTTTT
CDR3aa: CASSLSTGELFF

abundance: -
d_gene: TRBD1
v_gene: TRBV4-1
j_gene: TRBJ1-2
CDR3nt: TGCGCCAGCAGCCAACAGAACTTAGACAGGGTATATGGCTACACCTTC
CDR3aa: CASSQQNLDRVYGYTF

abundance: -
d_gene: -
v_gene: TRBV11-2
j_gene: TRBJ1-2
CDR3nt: TGTGCCAGCAGCCCCGGACAGCCTAACTATGGCTACACCTTC
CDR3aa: CASSPGQPNYGYTF

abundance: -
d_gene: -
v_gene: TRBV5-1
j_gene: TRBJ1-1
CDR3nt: TGCGCCAGCAGCCCCCCACAGGGGAACACTGAAGCTTTCTTT
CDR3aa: CASSPPQGNTEAFF

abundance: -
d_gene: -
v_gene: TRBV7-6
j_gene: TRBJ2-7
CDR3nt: TGTGCCAGCAGCTCGACAGGGACTGAGGAGCAGTACTTC
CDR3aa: CASSSTGTEEQYF

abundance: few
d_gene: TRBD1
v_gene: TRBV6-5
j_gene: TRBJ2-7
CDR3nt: TGTGCCAGCAGTTTTAGGACAGGGGCCATCTACGAGCAGTACTTC
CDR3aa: CASSFRTGAIYEQYF

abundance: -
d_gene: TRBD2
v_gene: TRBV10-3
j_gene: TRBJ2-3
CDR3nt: TGTGCCATCAGCACTAGCGGGGGGGCCGTAGATACGCAGTATTTT
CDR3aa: CAISTSGGAVDTQYF

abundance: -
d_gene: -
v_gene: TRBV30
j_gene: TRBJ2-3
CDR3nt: TGTGCCTGGAGTATCGAGGGACAAAGCGCAGATACGCAGTATTTT
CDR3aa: CAWSIEGQSADTQYF

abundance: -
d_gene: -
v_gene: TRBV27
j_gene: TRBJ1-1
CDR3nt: TGTGCCAGCAGTTCTCACTCCTCTTTCAACACTGAAGCTTTCTTT
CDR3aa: CASSSHSSFNTEAFF

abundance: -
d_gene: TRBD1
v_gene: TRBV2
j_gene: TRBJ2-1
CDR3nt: TGTGCCAGCAGTCGACAGGGGGCGAATGAGCAGTTCTTC
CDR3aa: CASSRQGANEQFF

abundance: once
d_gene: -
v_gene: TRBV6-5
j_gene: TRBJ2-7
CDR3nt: TGTGCCAGCAGTTACACGCGAGGCGAGCAGTACTTC
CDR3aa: CASSYTRGEQYF

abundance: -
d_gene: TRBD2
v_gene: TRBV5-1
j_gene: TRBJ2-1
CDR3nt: TGCGCCAGCAGCTTGTTAACAGAACGGGGGACTAGCTCCTACAATGAGCAGTTCTTC
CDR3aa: CASSLLTERGTSSYNEQFF

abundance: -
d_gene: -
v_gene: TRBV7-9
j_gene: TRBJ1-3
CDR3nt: TGTGCCAGCAGCTTTGTCGGTAGGGGTTCCGGAAACACCATATATTTT
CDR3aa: CASSFVGRGSGNTIYF

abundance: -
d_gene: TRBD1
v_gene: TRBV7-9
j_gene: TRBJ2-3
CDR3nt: TGTGCCAGCAGCTTGGGGGCTGGGGGACAGAGATCTAGCACAGATACGCAGTATTTT
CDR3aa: CASSLGAGGQRSSTDTQYF

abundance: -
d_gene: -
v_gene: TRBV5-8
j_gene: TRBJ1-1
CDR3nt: TGTGCCAGCATGGTACAGAAGAACACTGAAGCTTTCTTT
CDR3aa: CASMVQKNTEAFF

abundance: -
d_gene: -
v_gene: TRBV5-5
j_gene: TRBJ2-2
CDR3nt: TGTGCCAGCAGCTTGGGGCCCCAGAACACCGGGGAGCTGTTTTTT
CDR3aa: CASSLGPQNTGELFF

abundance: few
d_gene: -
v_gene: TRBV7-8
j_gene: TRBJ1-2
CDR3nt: TGTGCCAGCAGCCGGGAAGCGGGACAAGAATATGGCTACACCTTC
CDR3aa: CASSREAGQEYGYTF

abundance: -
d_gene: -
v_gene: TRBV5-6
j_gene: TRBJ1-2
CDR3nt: TGTGCCAGCAGCTTCTGGCAGGCAACTTATGGCTACACCTTC
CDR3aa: CASSFWQATYGYTF

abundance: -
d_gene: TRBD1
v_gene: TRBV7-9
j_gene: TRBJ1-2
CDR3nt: TGTGCCAGCAGCACGGCCGGGACAGTCTATGGCTACACCTTC
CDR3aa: CASSTAGTVYGYTF

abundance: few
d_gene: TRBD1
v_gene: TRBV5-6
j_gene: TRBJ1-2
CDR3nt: TGTGCCAGCAGCACCCAGACAGGGGGCGACTATGGCTACACCTTC
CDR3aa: CASSTQTGGDYGYTF

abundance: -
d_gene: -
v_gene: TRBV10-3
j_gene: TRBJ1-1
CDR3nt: TGTGCCATCAGTGTCGGGGTAGGAGGCACTGAAGCTTTCTTT
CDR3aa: CAISVGVGGTEAFF

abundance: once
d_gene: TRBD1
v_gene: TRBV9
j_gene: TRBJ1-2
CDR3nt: TGTGCCAGCAGCCAGAGCAGGGACAGGGGCGCCGGTGGCTACACCTTC
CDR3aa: CASSQSRDRGAGGYTF

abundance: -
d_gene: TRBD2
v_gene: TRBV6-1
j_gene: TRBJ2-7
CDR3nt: TGTGCCAGCAGTGAGGGGGGGAATAATTACGAGCAGTACTTC
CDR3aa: CASSEGGNNYEQYF

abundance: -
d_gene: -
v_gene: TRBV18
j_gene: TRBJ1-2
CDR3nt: TGTGCCAGCTCACCGGACAGCCTCTATGGCTACACCTTC
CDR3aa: CASSPDSLYGYTF

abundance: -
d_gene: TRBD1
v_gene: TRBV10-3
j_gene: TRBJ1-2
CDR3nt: TGTGCCATCACCCAACAGGGGCCCTATGGCTACACCTTC
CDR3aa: CAITQQGPYGYTF

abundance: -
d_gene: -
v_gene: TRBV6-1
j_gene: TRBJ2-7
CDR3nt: TGTGCCAGCAGACGGACAGTCCACGAGCAGTACTTC
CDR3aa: CASRRTVHEQYF

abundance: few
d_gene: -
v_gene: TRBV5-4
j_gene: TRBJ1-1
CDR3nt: TGTGCCAGCAGCTTGGACGGTCGGGTGAACACTGAAGCTTTCTTT
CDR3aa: CASSLDGRVNTEAFF

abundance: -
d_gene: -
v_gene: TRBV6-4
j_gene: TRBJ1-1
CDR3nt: TGTGCCAGCAGTGTGGGGGGGCCAGGGGACACTGAAGCTTTCTTT
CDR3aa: CASSVGGPGDTEAFF

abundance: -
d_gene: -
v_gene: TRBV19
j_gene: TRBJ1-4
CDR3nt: TGTGCCAGTAGTATCGGGTTGTTCGGTGAAAAACTGTTTTTT
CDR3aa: CASSIGLFGEKLFF

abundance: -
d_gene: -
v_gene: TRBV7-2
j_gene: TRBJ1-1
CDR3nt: TGTGCCAGCAGCTTAGGGGGAGGCCTGGGTGGAGCTTTCTTT
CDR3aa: CASSLGGGLGGAFF

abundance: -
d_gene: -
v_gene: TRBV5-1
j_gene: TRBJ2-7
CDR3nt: TGCGCCAGCAGCTTCTTTCCTCAGGGGTCACGACGTAGCGAGCAGTACTTC
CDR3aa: CASSFFPQGSRRSEQYF

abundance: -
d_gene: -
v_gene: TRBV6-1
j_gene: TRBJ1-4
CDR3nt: TGTGCCAGCAGTGACAGGGCTAATGAAAAACTGTTTTTT
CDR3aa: CASSDRANEKLFF

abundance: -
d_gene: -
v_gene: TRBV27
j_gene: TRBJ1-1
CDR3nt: TGTGCCAGCAGTTGGGCCCAGAACACTGAAGCTTTCTTT
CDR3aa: CASSWAQNTEAFF